The clone carrying this T cell receptor beta chain appeared many times. The target antigen is unknown. Individual cDNA molecules each received unique molecular identifiers attached to them. MiXCR was run by TCRdb on the 5' RACE reads, yielding one entry per CDR3 protein. The table records about 22,000 distinct CDR3 sequences, roughly 4% of them present only once. Per the germline V gene, CDR1 is MNHEY and CDR2 is SMNVEV (reference sequence). The CDR3 loop spans 15 amino acids. V was shortened by 2 bases and J by 4 bases, with 12 bases between the two germline ends. This sample stems from a study of early T cells in non-severe SARS-CoV-2 infection. Findings of the study overall: The VDJdb matching leaned toward anti-spike CD8 responses and overlooked private and CD4 specificities.

This sequence originates from an adult who was a healthcare worker with PCR-confirmed SARS-CoV-2 infection or an uninfected control (not recorded which). Input material: whole blood. This chain connects TRBV27 to TRBJ1-5; no definite D call. The CDR3 region has the DNA TGTGCCAGCAGTTTAGACGCCGGTTTGAATCAGCCCCAGCATTTT. It codes for CASSLDAGLNQPQHF.